The 24 T cell receptor beta chains below all came from one sample that was sequenced in a study of blood T cell repertoires in COVID-19. Method: immunoSEQ multiplex PCR; TCRdb's copy keeps in-frame clones and lacks some. The data contain about 110,000 clones, roughly 85% of them seen just once; the ten biggest clones take up over 15%. Sequencing was done on a sample of peripheral blood. These receptors all stem from a woman aged 55-75 years with acute or convalescent COVID-19.

This clone was seen just once. J is TRBJ2-5 and V is TRBV6-6; the D gene is possibly TRBD2 (6 bases). The V end lost 10 bases, the J end lost 5 bases, and 20 bases lay between the germline ends. The CDR3 has 14 residues. From germline, CDR1 is MNHNY and CDR2 SVGAGI (reference sequence). CDR3 coding DNA: TGTGCCACCTCCTCGAGGGGCGCGGGGGAGACCCAGTACTTC. Protein: CATSSRGAGETQYF.

The rearrangement links TRBV4-1 to TRBJ1-5; TRBD1 aligns across 10 bases. CDR1 and CDR2 (germline): MGHRA, YSYEKL. The CDR3 is made up of 14 amino acids. Trimming removed 4 bases from V and 4 bases from J; junction bases left unmatched: 1. The CDR3 loop reads CASSRGQGNQPQHF. In DNA form, the CDR3 reads TGCGCCAGCAGCCGGGGACAGGGGAATCAGCCCCAGCATTTT.

The V gene is TRBV4-1, the J gene TRBJ2-5; D is perhaps TRBD1 (6 bases). CDR3 length: 16 amino acids. Trimming pared 1 base from V and 4 bases from J, leaving 16 bases between. CDR1 and CDR2 (germline): MGHRA, YSYEKL. The CDR3, as DNA: TGCGCCAGCAGCCAAGCCCCCGGGCAGGGGCGAGAGACCCAGTACTTC. It translates to CASSQAPGQGRETQYF.

The V gene is TRBV5-1, the J gene TRBJ2-1; no definite D call. The germline V gene has CDR1 SGHRS and CDR2 YFSETQ. This CDR3 is 12 amino acids long. The V gene lost 0 bases and the J gene lost 10 bases, with 8 bases spanning the gap. CDR3 coding DNA: TGCGCCAGCAGCTTGGTCCCCTTAGAGCAGTTCTTC. Its translation: CASSLVPLEQFF.

This clone was picked up a small number of times. CDR3 sequence: CASSLALGLAGFFTDTQYF. In DNA form, the CDR3 reads TGTGCCAGCAGCTTAGCCCTGGGACTAGCGGGATTCTTCACAGATACGCAGTATTTT. This chain uses TRBV7-2 with TRBJ2-3, with 13 bases that match TRBD2. Germline loops: CDR1 SGHTA, CDR2 FQGNSA. This CDR3 has 19 amino acids. V gave up 0 bases and J gave up 2 bases; unmatched junction bases: 8.

The gene calls are TRBV3-1 (or the pseudogene TRBV3-2) and TRBJ1-1, with a tentative D call TRBD1 (5 bases). This CDR3 contains 16 residues. Germline V gene lookup returns CDR1 LGHDT and CDR2 YNNKEL (reference sequence). V was pared by 1 base and J by 1 base, with 13 bases between. In DNA, the CDR3 is TGTGCCAGCAGCCAAGGACCTCTAAGGGGGAACACTGAAGCTTTCTTT. It translates to CASSQGPLRGNTEAFF.

This clone has more than one count but fewer than ten. V is TRBV7-2 and J is TRBJ2-5, with 13 bases fitting TRBD2. The junction had 13 bases not matched to a gene; V was cut back by 5 bases and J by 4 bases. The germline V gene has CDR1 SGHTA and CDR2 FQGNSA. CDR3 length: 18 amino acids. The CDR3: CASSLRLAGGAISETQYF. As DNA, the CDR3 is TGTGCCAGCAGCCTCCGACTAGCGGGAGGAGCGATATCAGAGACCCAGTACTTC.

Here the CDR3 DNA reads TGTGCCAGAAGCTTTGGTCCAGGGACCTACGAGCAGTACTTC. This sequence encodes CARSFGPGTYEQYF. The rearrangement links TRBV5-3 to TRBJ2-7, with a tentative D call TRBD1 (5 bases). TRBV5-3 is an ORF for which the function is uncertain. The CDR3 has 14 amino acids. Trimming pared 2 bases from V and 2 bases from J, leaving 11 bases between.

The chain uses TRBV7-9 and TRBJ1-5; TRBD1 might be the D (6 bases). Trimming took 5 bases from V and 2 from J, leaving 10 bases between them. The germline V gene encodes CDR1 SEHNR and CDR2 FQNEAQ (reference sequence). The CDR3 runs to 14 residues. The CDR3 region has the DNA TGTGCCAGCAGCCCGACAGGAGGCAATCAGCCCCAGCATTTT. It is translated as CASSPTGGNQPQHF.

This chain connects TRBV4-2 to TRBJ2-4; 8 nucleotides line up with TRBD1. The CDR3 consists of 13 residues. Germline values: CDR1 LGHNA, CDR2 YNFKEQ. Losses at the gene ends were 6 bases for V and 9 bases for J; bases not matched to a gene: 7. The chain's CDR3 is CASSPTGGTIQYF. The CDR3 DNA follows: TGTGCCAGCAGTCCTACAGGGGGGACCATTCAGTACTTC.

The V call is TRBV19, the J call TRBJ2-5, with 11 bases lining up with TRBD1. Germline lookup yields CDR1 LNHDA and CDR2 SQIVND (reference sequence). The CDR3 covers 17 residues. V lost 3 bases to trimming and J lost 5 bases; unmatched junction nucleotides: 11. The CDR3 DNA follows: TGTGCCAGTAGTATCGGGGCCGGACAGGGGGCGGGGGAGACCCAGTACTTC. This sequence encodes CASSIGAGQGAGETQYF.

This clone was seen a single time. The chain has TRBV10-2 and TRBJ1-1; D possibly corresponds to TRBD1 (6 bases). The germline gives CDR1 WSHSY, CDR2 SAAADI. CDR3 length: 12 residues. With 3 bases removed from V and 6 bases from J, the gap between germline ends came to 8 bases. CDR3 loop: CASSEGGAEAFF. The CDR3 DNA reads TGCGCCAGCAGTGAAGGGGGTGCTGAAGCTTTCTTT.

The chain employs TRBV6-6 and TRBJ1-1, with TRBD1 matching over 7 bases. Losses at the gene ends were 5 bases for V and 7 bases for J; bases not matched to a gene: 7. The CDR3 has 13 amino acids. Germline CDR1 reads MNHNY; CDR2 reads SVGAGI (reference sequence). The CDR3 spells CASSPQGVGEAFF. CDR3 DNA: TGTGCCAGCAGTCCTCAGGGGGTGGGTGAAGCTTTCTTT.

This chain connects TRBV7-9 to TRBJ1-5, with D unclear. Trimming cost V 5 bases and J 4 bases, with 6 bases left between them. This CDR3 comprises 12 residues. Germline CDR1 SEHNR, CDR2 FQNEAQ (reference sequence). The CDR3 nucleotides read TGTGCCAGCAGCCTCGTGAATCAGCCCCAGCATTTT. Protein: CASSLVNQPQHF.

This clone was observed a handful of times. Other DNA sequences in this specimen translate into the identical CDR3. The rearrangement links TRBV2 to TRBJ1-6; perhaps TRBD1 as D (5 bases). Germline V gene sequence: CDR1 SNHLY, CDR2 FYNNEI. CDR3 size: 13 residues. Trimming removed 1 base at V and 12 bases at J, with 10 bases between. CDR3: CASSEGGGRPLHF. Here the CDR3 DNA reads TGTGCCAGCAGTGAAGGGGGGGGGAGACCCCTCCACTTT.

The gene calls are TRBV6-6 and TRBJ1-1, with TRBD1 matching 9 bases. CDR1 is MNHNY and CDR2 is SVGAGI in the germline V gene (reference sequence). Trimming cost V 7 bases and J 4 bases; bases outside gene matches: 4. The CDR3 runs to 13 residues. The CDR3 sequence: CASMGQGPTEAFF. The CDR3 bases are TGTGCCAGCATGGGACAGGGCCCCACTGAAGCTTTCTTT.

The chain is built from TRBV24-1 and TRBJ1-5; D possibly corresponds to TRBD1 (6 bases). The CDR3 is 15 residues long. Germline loops: CDR1 KGHDR, CDR2 SFDVKD. Trimming cost V 10 bases and J 0 bases, with 15 bases left between them. CDR3 in amino acids: CATRTASYSNQPQHF. The CDR3 nucleotides are TGTGCCACTCGGACAGCTAGTTATAGCAATCAGCCCCAGCATTTT.

The V gene is TRBV3-1 (or the pseudogene TRBV3-2), the J gene TRBJ1-2; TRBD1 is a possible D gene (5 bases). Germline V lookup: CDR1 LGHDT, CDR2 YNNKEL (reference sequence). The CDR3 is 13 amino acids. Trimming took 3 bases from V and 8 from J, leaving 13 bases between them. CDR3 DNA sequence: TGTGCCAGCAGCCAGCATGGGGGGAGCGGCTACACCTTC. Translating gives CASSQHGGSGYTF.

This clone was recorded many times. The gene calls are TRBV29-1 and TRBJ1-5; TRBD1 might be the D (6 bases). CDR3 length equals 13 residues. Trimming left V 4 bases short and J 6 bases short, with 13 bases between. Germline CDR1 reads SQVTM; CDR2 reads ANQGSEA. The CDR3 region has the DNA TGCAGCGTTGTTCTAGGGGGGGGTCAGCCCCAGCATTTT. As protein: CSVVLGGGQPQHF.

This clone was recorded many times. V usage is TRBV3-1 (or the pseudogene TRBV3-2) and J usage is TRBJ1-3; no clear D gene. Germline lookup yields CDR1 LGHDT and CDR2 YNNKEL (reference sequence). V was cut by 2 bases and J by 0 bases, with 11 bases left in between. The CDR3 has 16 residues. CDR3: CASSQPGPGSGNTIYF. The CDR3 nucleotides read TGTGCCAGCAGCCAACCCGGTCCGGGCTCTGGAAACACCATATATTTT.

This clone was picked up one time. The chain employs TRBV3-1 (or the pseudogene TRBV3-2) and TRBJ1-1; D possibly corresponds to TRBD1 (5 bases). Per germline, CDR1 LGHDT and CDR2 YNNKEL (reference sequence). This CDR3 contains 16 residues. Trimming stripped 5 bases from V and 1 base from J, with 17 bases between. CDR3: CASSKWRAGTNTEAFF. The CDR3 DNA is TGTGCCAGCAGCAAATGGAGGGCAGGGACGAACACTGAAGCTTTCTTT.

V and J are TRBV6-6 and TRBJ1-1; tentatively, D is TRBD1 (5 bases). V lost 6 bases, J lost 5 bases, and 10 bases lay in between. Germline lookup yields CDR1 MNHNY and CDR2 SVGAGI (reference sequence). This CDR3 region has 12 residues. The CDR3 DNA sequence: TGTGCCAGCAGGGTCGCAGGGACTGAAGCTTTCTTT. Its protein product is CASRVAGTEAFF.

The chain has TRBV19 and TRBJ2-7, with 7 positions matching TRBD1. CDR1 and CDR2 (germline): LNHDA, SQIVND (reference sequence). V shed 5 bases, J shed 5 bases, and the junction held 6 bases outside the gene matches. CDR3 length equals 13 residues. The DNA of the CDR3 is TGTGCCAGTAGTGCAACAGGGGATCACGAGCAGTACTTC. This sequence encodes CASSATGDHEQYF. The full variable domain, its missing parts supplied by reference TRBV19 and TRBJ2-7, is DGGITQSPKYLFRKEGQNVTLSCEQNLNHDAMYWYRQDPGQGLRLIYYSQIVNDFQKGDIAEGYSVSREKKESFPLTVTSAQKNPTAFYLCASSATGDHEQYFGPGTRLTVT.

The J gene is TRBJ1-2, the V gene TRBV7-9, with TRBD1 matching over 10 bases. Trimming at V came to 0 bases and at J to 1 base, leaving 11 bases not matched to a gene. The CDR3 extends over 19 amino acids. From germline, CDR1 is SEHNR and CDR2 FQNEAQ (reference sequence). CDR3 sequence reads: CASSLAPGQGGRGNYGYTF. The CDR3 DNA sequence: TGTGCCAGCAGCTTAGCCCCCGGACAGGGGGGACGGGGTAACTATGGCTACACCTTC. Supplemented by reference TRBV7-9 and TRBJ1-2, the full variable domain reads DTGVSQNPRHKITKRGQNVTFRCDPISEHNRLYWYRQTLGQGPEFLTYFQNEAQLEKSRLLSDRFSAERPKGSFSTLEIQRTEQGDSAMYLCASSLAPGQGGRGNYGYTFGSGTRLTVV.